The 4 T cell receptor beta chains listed next were all sequenced from one sample in a study of spatial heterogeneity in lung cancer. TCRdb re-derived calls from the 5' RACE reads in MiXCR, one entry per CDR3 protein. The top ten clones hold 29% of a sample with about 36,000 distinct CDR3 sequences, roughly 5.6% of them seen once. Time point here: sample taken at primary tumor resection. Unsorted whole RNA of tumor, nontumor lung or frozen PBMC was sequenced. This specimen was PBMCs, taken at surgery. The receptors derive from a female donor with early-stage non-small cell lung cancer.

This clonotype was detected many times. The V call is TRBV12-3 or TRBV12-4, the J call TRBJ2-1, with 10 bases fitting TRBD2. The CDR3 extends over 14 amino acids. With 5 bases clipped from V and 5 bases from J, the junction kept 3 bases outside the gene matches. CDR3 DNA sequence: TGTGCCAGCAGTAGACTAGCGGGTGACAATGAGCAGTTCTTC. This codes for CASSRLAGDNEQFF.

This clonotype was picked up a small number of times. A much larger clone differs by one base, so this may be a read error. This rearrangement joins TRBV20-1 to TRBJ2-2; D is possibly TRBD1 (6 bases). Germline V lookup: CDR1 DFQATT, CDR2 SNEGSKA (reference sequence). The CDR3 totals 13 residues. CDR3 sequence: CSCWGRNTGELFF. The CDR3 DNA sequence: TGCAGCTGCTGGGGGCGAAACACCGGGGAGCTGTTTTTT.

This clonotype was found many times. J is TRBJ1-5 and V is TRBV6-6; D uncertain. Germline V gives CDR1 MNHNY, CDR2 SVGAGI (reference sequence). V was clipped by 8 bases and J by 3 bases, with 14 bases between them. The CDR3 has 14 residues. CDR3 DNA sequence: TGTGCCAGCGCCCCATATGGGCCCAATCAGCCCCAGCATTTT. Protein: CASAPYGPNQPQHF.

This clonotype was seen more than once but under ten times. This chain links TRBV10-3 with TRBJ1-2; 10 positions agree with TRBD1. The CDR3 is made up of 17 amino acids. Germline assignment: CDR1 ENHRY and CDR2 SYGVKD. The V segment lost 4 bases and the J segment 6 bases; nucleotides outside the gene matches: 14. The CDR3 spells CAISGPGTGAQLNGYTF. CDR3 sequence (DNA): TGTGCCATCAGTGGTCCAGGGACAGGGGCTCAACTAAATGGCTACACCTTC.